Here is one TCR beta chain with its context. Its antigen is still unknown. CD4+ T cell isolation took place after 10 days of culture. On days 3 and 7, fresh IL-2 medium replaced half the medium. The assay was immunoSEQ multiplex PCR, and TCRdb's table has in-frame clones only and misses some. The sample lists around 41,000 clones; 82% were seen once. CDR1 and CDR2 (germline): MNHNS, SASEGT. The CDR3 extends over 16 amino acids. The ends were cut back, 2 bases at V and 3 bases at J, with 11 bases in the middle. The entry originates in a study of vaccination effects on CD4 cells after COVID-19. This sequence joins TRBV6-1 and TRBJ1-6, with unresolved D. This clonotype was sampled from a human donor who received a COVID-19 vaccine. This material consisted of CD4+ T cells from PBMCs cultured without peptide, taken before COVID-19 vaccination. The CDR3 sequence: CASSEIRVSYNSPLHF. Written as DNA, the CDR3 is TGTGCCAGCAGTGAAATTCGAGTCAGCTATAATTCACCCCTCCACTTT.